This T cell receptor (beta chain) was captured by sequencing in a study of shared clonotypes between healthy human individuals. Study-wide results and limits: Larger estimated richness was generally seen in naive subsets than in memory subsets.

TCRdb's copy holds only in-frame clones and misses some; the assay was immunoSEQ multiplex PCR. Seen here are over 2 million clones, under 95% observed once, and the top ten hold approximately 0.4%. This clone was found once. Its antigen is currently unknown. After removal of 3 bases from V and 6 bases from J, the junction contained 6 bases not matched to a gene. The CDR3 loop spans 15 amino acids. Germline V gene lookup returns CDR1 LNHDA and CDR2 SQIVND (reference sequence). The sequenced sample was naive CD4+ T cells from PBMCs. Subset defined: CD45RA+ positively selected. This rearrangement joins TRBV19 to TRBJ1-4, with 8 bases fitting TRBD1. The receptor was isolated from a man aged 18 to 35 in good health. Some clones in this sample may be carry-over from other donors' samples. The CDR3 DNA sequence: TGTGCCAGTAGTATTGCACGACAGGGGTATGAAAAACTGTTTTTT. Amino acid sequence: CASSIARQGYEKLFF.